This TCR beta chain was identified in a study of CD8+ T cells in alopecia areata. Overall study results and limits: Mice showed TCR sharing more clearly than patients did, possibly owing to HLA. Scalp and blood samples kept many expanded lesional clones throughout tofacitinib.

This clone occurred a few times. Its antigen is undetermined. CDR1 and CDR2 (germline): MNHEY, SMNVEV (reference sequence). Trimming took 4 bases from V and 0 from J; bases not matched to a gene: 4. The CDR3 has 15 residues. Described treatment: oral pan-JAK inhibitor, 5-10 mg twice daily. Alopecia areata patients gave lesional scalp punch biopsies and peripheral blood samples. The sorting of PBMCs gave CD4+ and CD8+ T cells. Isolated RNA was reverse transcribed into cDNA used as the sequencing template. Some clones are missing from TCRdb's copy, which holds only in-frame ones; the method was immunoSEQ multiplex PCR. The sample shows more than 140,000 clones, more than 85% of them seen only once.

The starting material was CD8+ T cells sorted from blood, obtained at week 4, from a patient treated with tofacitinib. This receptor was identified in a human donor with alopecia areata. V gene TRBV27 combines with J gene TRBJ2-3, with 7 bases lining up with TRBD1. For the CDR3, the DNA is TGTGCCAGCAGTTCAGGGGGTAGGAGCACAGATACGCAGTATTTT. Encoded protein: CASSSGGRSTDTQYF.